The 3 T cell receptor beta chains below were found in one sample sequenced in a study of neurological immune-mediated disorders. MiXCR was run by TCRdb on the 5' RACE reads, yielding one entry per CDR3 protein. The sample has approximately 70,000 distinct CDR3 sequences, more than 8.5% seen once. Time point given: longitudinal time-point 1 (baseline). Sequencing used PBMCs. The receptors stem from a man between 25 and 39 years old in good health.

This clonotype came up many times. This chain connects TRBV7-6 to TRBJ2-2; D call uncertain. The germline gives CDR1 SGHVS, CDR2 FNYEAQ. Deletions cut 2 bases from V and 4 bases from J, with 8 bases between. This CDR3 spans 14 amino acids. CDR3 residues: CASSLIAATGELFF. As DNA, the CDR3 is TGTGCCAGCAGCTTAATCGCGGCCACCGGGGAGCTGTTTTTT. Full variable domain (remainder filled in from reference TRBV7-6 and TRBJ2-2): GAGVSQSPRYKVTKRGQDVALRCDPISGHVSLYWYRQALGQGPEFLTYFNYEAQQDKSGLPNDRFSAERPEGSISTLTIQRTEQRDSAMYRCASSLIAATGELFFGEGSRLTVL.

This clonotype has a count of ten or more. The chain joins TRBV20-1 to TRBJ1-1; weak D call: TRBD1 (5 bases). The CDR3 is 13 residues long. Germline lookup yields CDR1 DFQATT and CDR2 SNEGSKA (reference sequence). With 3 bases removed from V and 1 base from J, the gap between germline ends came to 9 bases. The CDR3 here is CSARRTRNTEAFF. The CDR3 DNA reads as TGCAGTGCTAGGCGGACAAGGAACACTGAAGCTTTCTTT.

At least ten counts were recorded for this clonotype. V and J are TRBV3-1 and TRBJ2-1; a weak D match, TRBD2 (6 bases). The V gene's germline CDR1 is LGHDT and CDR2 YNNKEL (reference sequence). This CDR3 has 14 residues. V was clipped by 3 bases and J by 4 bases, with 10 bases between them. CDR3 nucleotides: TGTGCCAGCAGCCACCGGGACTCATACAATGAGCAGTTCTTC. This translates into CASSHRDSYNEQFF.